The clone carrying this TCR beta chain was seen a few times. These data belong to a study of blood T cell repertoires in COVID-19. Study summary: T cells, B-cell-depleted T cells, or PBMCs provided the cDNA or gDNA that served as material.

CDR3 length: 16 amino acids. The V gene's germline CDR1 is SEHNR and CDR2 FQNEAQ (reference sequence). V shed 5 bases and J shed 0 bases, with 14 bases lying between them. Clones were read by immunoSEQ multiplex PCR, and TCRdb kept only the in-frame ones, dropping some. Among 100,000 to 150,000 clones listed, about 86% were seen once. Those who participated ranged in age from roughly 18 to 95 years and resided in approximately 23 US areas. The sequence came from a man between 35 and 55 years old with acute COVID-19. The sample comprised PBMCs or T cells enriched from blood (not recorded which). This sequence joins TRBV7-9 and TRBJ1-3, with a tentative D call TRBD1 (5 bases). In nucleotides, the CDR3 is TGTGCCAGCAGCCCTTGGGGGGGAAGCTCTGGAAACACCATATATTTT. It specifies CASSPWGGSSGNTIYF.